This T cell receptor (beta chain) was identified during a study of pediatric ulcerative colitis. About this clone itself: Its antigen remains unidentified.

Method: immunoSEQ multiplex PCR; TCRdb's copy keeps in-frame clones and lacks some. The sample shows tens of thousands of clones, more than 60% of them seen only once. Study-wide points: Rectal repertoires separated controls, mild-moderate and acute severe colitis.

During colonoscopy, one to two rectal pinch biopsies were collected. Sequenced material: gut tissue. The receptor comes from a girl between 5 and 17 years old with moderate ulcerative colitis.

DNA for the CDR3: TGTGCCAGCAGCTTCGGGGGTACGCAGTATTTT. It codes for CASSFGGTQYF. The V and J genes are TRBV5-6 and TRBJ2-3; TRBD2 is a possible D gene (6 bases). V was shortened by 2 bases and J by 8 bases, with 6 bases between the two germline ends. The germline V gene has CDR1 SGHDT and CDR2 YYEEEE. This CDR3 has 11 residues. Looking up the rest from reference TRBV5-6 and TRBJ2-3 gives the full variable domain: DAGVTQSPTHLIKTRGQQVTLRCSPKSGHDTVSWYQQALGQGPQFIFQYYEEEERQRGNFPDRFSGHQFPNYSSELNVNALLLGDSALYLCASSFGGTQYFGPGTRLTVL.